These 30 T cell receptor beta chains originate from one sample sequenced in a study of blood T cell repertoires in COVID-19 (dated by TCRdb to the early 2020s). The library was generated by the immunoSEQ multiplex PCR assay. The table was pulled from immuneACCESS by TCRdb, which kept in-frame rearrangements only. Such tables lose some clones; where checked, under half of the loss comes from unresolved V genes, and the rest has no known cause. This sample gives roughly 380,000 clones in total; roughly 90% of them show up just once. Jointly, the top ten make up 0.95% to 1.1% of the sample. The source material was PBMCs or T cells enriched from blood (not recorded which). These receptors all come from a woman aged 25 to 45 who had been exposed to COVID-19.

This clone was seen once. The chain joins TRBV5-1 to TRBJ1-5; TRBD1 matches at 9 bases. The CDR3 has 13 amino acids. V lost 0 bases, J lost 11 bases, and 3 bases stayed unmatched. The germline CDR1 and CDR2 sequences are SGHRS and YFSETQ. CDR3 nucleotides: TGCGCCAGCAGCTTGGGACAGGGGGAGACCCAGCATTTT. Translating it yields CASSLGQGETQHF.

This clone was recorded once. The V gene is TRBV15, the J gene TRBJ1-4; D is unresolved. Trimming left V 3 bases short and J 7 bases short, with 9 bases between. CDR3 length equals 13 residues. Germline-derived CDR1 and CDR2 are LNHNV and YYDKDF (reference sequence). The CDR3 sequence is CATSRGSPEKLFF. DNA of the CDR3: TGTGCCACCAGCAGGGGGAGTCCTGAAAAACTGTTTTTT. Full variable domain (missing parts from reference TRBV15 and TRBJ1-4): DAMVIQNPRYQVTQFGKPVTLSCSQTLNHNVMYWYQQKSSQAPKLLFHYYDKDFNNEADTPDNFQSRRPNTSFCFLDIRSPGLGDTAMYLCATSRGSPEKLFFGSGTQLSVL.

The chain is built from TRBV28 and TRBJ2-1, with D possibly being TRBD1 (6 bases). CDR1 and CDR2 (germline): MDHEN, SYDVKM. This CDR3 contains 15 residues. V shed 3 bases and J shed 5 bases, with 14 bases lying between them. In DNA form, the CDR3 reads TGTGCCAGCAGTTTCGCCGGGACATTCCACAATGAGCAGTTCTTC. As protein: CASSFAGTFHNEQFF. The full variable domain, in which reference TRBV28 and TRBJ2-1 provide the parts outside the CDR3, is DVKVTQSSRYLVKRTGEKVFLECVQDMDHENMFWYRQDPGLGLRLIYFSYDVKMKEKGDIPEGYSVSREKKERFSLILESASTNQTSMYLCASSFAGTFHNEQFFGPGTRLTVL.

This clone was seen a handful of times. The chain's CDR3 is CASTRQGYEQYF. CDR3 DNA sequence: TGTGCCAGCACCAGACAGGGATACGAGCAGTACTTC. The rearrangement uses TRBV12-3 or TRBV12-4 and TRBJ2-7, with 7 bases fitting TRBD1. The junction had 4 bases not matched to a gene; V was cut back by 7 bases and J by 4 bases. This CDR3 region has 12 residues.

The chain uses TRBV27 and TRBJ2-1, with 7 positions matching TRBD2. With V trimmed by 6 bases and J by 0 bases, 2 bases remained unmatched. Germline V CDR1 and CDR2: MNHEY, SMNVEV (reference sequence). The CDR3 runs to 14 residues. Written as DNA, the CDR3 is TGTGCCAGCAGGAGCGGGACCTCCTACAATGAGCAGTTCTTC. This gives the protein CASRSGTSYNEQFF.

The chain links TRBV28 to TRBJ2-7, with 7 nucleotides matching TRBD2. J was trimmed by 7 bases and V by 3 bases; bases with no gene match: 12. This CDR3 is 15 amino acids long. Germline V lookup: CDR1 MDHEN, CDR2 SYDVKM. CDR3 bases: TGTGCCAGCAGTTTCCTCGGGACTACCTTGGGGGAGCAGTACTTC. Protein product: CASSFLGTTLGEQYF.

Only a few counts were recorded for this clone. The CDR3 sequence: CASSLAGDNEKLFF. The CDR3 DNA reads as TGTGCCAGCAGCTTAGCAGGGGATAATGAAAAACTGTTTTTT. V gene TRBV11-2 combines with J gene TRBJ1-4; weak D call: TRBD1 (6 bases). This CDR3 contains 14 residues. Between the trimmed V and J ends, which lost 1 base and 4 bases, there was a span of 7 bases. CDR1 SGHAT and CDR2 FQNNGV come from the germline V gene.

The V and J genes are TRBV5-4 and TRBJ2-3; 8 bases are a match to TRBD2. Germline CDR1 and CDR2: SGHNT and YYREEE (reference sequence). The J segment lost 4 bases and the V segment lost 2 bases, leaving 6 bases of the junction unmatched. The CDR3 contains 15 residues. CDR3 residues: CASSLKREIADTQYF. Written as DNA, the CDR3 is TGTGCCAGCAGCTTAAAGCGGGAGATCGCAGATACGCAGTATTTT.

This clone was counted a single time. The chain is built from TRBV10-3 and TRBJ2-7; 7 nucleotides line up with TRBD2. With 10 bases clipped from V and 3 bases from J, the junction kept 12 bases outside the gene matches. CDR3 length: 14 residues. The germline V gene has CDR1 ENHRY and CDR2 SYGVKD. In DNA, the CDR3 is TGTGCCAATTCGCGGGGGACTTTCAACTACGAGCAGTACTTC. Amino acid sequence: CANSRGTFNYEQYF.

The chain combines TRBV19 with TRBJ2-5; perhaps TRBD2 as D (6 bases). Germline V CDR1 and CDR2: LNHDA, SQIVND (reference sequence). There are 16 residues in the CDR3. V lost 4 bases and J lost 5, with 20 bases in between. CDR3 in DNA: TGTGCCAGTAGTAGCGCGCTTAGTGCCGGAGGGGAGACCCAGTACTTC. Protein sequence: CASSSALSAGGETQYF.

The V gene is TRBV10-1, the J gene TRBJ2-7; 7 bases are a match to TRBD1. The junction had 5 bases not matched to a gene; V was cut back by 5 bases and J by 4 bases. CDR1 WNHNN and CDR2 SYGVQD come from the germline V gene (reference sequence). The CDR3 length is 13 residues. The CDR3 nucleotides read TGCGCCAGCAGTCCGGGACAGCAATACGAGCAGTACTTC. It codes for CASSPGQQYEQYF.

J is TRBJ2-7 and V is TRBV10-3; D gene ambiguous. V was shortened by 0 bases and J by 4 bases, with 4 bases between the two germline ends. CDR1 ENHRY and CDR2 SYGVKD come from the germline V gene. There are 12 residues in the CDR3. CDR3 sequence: CAISESQYEQYF. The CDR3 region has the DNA TGTGCCATCAGTGAGTCGCAGTACGAGCAGTACTTC.

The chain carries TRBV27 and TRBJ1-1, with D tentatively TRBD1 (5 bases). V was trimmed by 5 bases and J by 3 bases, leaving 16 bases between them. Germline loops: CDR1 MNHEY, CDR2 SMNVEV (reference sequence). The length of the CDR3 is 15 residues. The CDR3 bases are TGTGCCAGCAGTACCCCCCAGGGTTTGTACACTGAAGCTTTCTTT. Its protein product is CASSTPQGLYTEAFF.

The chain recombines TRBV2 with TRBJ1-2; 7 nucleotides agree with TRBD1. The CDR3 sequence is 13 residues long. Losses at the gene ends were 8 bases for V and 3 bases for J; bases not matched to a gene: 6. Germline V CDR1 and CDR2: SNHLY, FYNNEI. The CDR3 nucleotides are TGTGCCAGCTCCCGGGACAGCGACTATGGCTACACCTTC. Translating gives CASSRDSDYGYTF. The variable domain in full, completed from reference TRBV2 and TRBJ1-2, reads EPEVTQTPSHQVTQMGQEVILRCVPISNHLYFYWYRQILGQKVEFLVSFYNNEISEKSEIFDDQFSVERPDGSNFTLKIRSTKLEDSAMYFCASSRDSDYGYTFGSGTRLTVV.

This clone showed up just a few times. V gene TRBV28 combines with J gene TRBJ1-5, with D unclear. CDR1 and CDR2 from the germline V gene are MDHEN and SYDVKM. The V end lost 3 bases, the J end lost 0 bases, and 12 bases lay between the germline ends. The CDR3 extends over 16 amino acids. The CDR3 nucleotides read TGTGCCAGCAGTTTGATCGCCGGAGATAGCAATCAGCCCCAGCATTTT. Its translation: CASSLIAGDSNQPQHF.

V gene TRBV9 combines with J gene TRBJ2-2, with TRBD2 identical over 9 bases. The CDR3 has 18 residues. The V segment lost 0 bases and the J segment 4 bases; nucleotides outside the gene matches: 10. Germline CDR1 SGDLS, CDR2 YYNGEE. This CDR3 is CASSVVSLAGMGTGELFF. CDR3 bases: TGTGCCAGCAGCGTAGTCTCCCTAGCGGGAATGGGCACCGGGGAGCTGTTTTTT.

In DNA form, the CDR3 reads TGCGCCAGCAGCTTGGATGGACAGGGAGGTTCAGATACGCAGTATTTT. This codes for CASSLDGQGGSDTQYF. The rearrangement uses TRBV5-1 and TRBJ2-3, with 8 bases matching TRBD1. Germline CDR1 is SGHRS and CDR2 is YFSETQ. V lost 0 bases to trimming and J lost 4 bases; unmatched junction nucleotides: 7. This CDR3 is built from 16 residues.

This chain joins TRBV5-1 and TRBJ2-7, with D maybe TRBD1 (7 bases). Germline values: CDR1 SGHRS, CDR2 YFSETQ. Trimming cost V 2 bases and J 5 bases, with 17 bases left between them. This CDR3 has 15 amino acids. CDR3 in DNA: TGCGCCAGCAGCTTTCGAGTCCCCAGGGGGGACGAGCAGTACTTC. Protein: CASSFRVPRGDEQYF.

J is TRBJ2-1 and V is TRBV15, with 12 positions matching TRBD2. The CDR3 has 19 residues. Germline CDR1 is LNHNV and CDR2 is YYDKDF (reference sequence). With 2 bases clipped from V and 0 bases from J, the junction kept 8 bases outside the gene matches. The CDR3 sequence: CATSRPETSGRSSYNEQFF. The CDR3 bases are TGTGCCACCAGCAGACCAGAGACTAGCGGGAGATCCTCCTACAATGAGCAGTTCTTC.

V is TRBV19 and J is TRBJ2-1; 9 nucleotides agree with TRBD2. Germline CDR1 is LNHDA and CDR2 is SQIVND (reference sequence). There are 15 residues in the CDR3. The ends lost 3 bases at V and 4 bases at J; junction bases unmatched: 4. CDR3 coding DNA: TGTGCCAGTAGTATGGTGACTAGCGGATACAATGAGCAGTTCTTC. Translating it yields CASSMVTSGYNEQFF. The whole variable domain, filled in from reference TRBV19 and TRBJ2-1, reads DGGITQSPKYLFRKEGQNVTLSCEQNLNHDAMYWYRQDPGQGLRLIYYSQIVNDFQKGDIAEGYSVSREKKESFPLTVTSAQKNPTAFYLCASSMVTSGYNEQFFGPGTRLTVL.

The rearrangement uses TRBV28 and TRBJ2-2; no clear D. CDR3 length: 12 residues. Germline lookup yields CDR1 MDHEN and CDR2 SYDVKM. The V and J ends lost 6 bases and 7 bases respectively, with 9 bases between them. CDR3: CASSPGIGELFF. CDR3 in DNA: TGTGCCAGCAGCCCAGGTATCGGGGAGCTGTTTTTT.

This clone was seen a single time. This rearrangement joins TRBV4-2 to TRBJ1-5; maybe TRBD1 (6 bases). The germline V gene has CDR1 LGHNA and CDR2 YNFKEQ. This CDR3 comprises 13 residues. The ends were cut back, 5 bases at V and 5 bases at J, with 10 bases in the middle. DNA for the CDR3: TGTGCCAGCAGCACCAACAGGGATCAGCCCCAGCATTTT. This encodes CASSTNRDQPQHF.

Here the CDR3 reads CASSPTGNVLGEQYF. The CDR3 DNA reads as TGTGCCAGCAGTCCTACAGGGAATGTATTGGGCGAGCAGTACTTC. V is TRBV27 and J is TRBJ2-7, with D perhaps matching TRBD1 (6 bases). The CDR3 consists of 15 residues. Trimming removed 5 bases from V and 6 bases from J, with 20 bases in between. Germline CDR1 MNHEY, CDR2 SMNVEV (reference sequence).

CDR3 sequence (DNA): TGTGCCAGTAGCCCCCGACAACCCTACGAGCAGTACTTC. As protein: CASSPRQPYEQYF. This chain joins TRBV19 and TRBJ2-7; D remains ambiguous. This CDR3 spans 13 amino acids. The V and J ends lost 6 bases and 2 bases respectively, with 11 bases between them. Germline-derived CDR1 and CDR2 are LNHDA and SQIVND (reference sequence).

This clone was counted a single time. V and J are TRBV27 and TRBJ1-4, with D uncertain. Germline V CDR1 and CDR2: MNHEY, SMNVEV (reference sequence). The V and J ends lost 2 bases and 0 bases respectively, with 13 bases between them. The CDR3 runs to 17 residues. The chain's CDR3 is CASSLIGAEATNEKLFF. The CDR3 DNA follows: TGTGCCAGCAGTTTAATTGGTGCGGAGGCAACTAATGAAAAACTGTTTTTT.

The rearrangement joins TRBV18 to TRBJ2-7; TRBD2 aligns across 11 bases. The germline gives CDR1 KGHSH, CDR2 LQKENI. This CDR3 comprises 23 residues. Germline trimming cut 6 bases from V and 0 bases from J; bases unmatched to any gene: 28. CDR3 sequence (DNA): TGTGCCAGCTCGTCACCGGGACAGGGTCTATTCCATGGACTAGCGGGCCCCTCCTACGAGCAGTACTTC. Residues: CASSSPGQGLFHGLAGPSYEQYF.

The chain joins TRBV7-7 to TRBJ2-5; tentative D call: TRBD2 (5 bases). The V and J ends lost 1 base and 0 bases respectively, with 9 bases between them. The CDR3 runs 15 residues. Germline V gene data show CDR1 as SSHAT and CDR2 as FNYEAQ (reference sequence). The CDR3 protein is CASSLVGGYQETQYF. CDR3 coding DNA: TGTGCCAGCAGCTTAGTTGGAGGCTACCAAGAGACCCAGTACTTC.

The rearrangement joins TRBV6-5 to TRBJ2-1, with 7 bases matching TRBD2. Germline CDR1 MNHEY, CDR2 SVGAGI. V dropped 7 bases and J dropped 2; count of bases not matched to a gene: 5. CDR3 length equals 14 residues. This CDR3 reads CASTPGTTYNEQFF. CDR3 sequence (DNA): TGTGCCAGCACTCCCGGGACTACCTACAATGAGCAGTTCTTC.

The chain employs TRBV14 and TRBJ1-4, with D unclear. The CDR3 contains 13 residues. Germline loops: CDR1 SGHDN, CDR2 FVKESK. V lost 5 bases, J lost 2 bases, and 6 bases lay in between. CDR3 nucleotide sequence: TGTGCCAGCAGCTCTCTTACTAATGAAAAACTGTTTTTT. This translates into CASSSLTNEKLFF.

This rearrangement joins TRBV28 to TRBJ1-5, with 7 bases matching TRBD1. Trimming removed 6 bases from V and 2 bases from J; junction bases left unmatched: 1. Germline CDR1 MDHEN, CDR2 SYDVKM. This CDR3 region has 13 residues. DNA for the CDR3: TGTGCCAGCAGCACAGGGGGCAATCAGCCCCAGCATTTT. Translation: CASSTGGNQPQHF.